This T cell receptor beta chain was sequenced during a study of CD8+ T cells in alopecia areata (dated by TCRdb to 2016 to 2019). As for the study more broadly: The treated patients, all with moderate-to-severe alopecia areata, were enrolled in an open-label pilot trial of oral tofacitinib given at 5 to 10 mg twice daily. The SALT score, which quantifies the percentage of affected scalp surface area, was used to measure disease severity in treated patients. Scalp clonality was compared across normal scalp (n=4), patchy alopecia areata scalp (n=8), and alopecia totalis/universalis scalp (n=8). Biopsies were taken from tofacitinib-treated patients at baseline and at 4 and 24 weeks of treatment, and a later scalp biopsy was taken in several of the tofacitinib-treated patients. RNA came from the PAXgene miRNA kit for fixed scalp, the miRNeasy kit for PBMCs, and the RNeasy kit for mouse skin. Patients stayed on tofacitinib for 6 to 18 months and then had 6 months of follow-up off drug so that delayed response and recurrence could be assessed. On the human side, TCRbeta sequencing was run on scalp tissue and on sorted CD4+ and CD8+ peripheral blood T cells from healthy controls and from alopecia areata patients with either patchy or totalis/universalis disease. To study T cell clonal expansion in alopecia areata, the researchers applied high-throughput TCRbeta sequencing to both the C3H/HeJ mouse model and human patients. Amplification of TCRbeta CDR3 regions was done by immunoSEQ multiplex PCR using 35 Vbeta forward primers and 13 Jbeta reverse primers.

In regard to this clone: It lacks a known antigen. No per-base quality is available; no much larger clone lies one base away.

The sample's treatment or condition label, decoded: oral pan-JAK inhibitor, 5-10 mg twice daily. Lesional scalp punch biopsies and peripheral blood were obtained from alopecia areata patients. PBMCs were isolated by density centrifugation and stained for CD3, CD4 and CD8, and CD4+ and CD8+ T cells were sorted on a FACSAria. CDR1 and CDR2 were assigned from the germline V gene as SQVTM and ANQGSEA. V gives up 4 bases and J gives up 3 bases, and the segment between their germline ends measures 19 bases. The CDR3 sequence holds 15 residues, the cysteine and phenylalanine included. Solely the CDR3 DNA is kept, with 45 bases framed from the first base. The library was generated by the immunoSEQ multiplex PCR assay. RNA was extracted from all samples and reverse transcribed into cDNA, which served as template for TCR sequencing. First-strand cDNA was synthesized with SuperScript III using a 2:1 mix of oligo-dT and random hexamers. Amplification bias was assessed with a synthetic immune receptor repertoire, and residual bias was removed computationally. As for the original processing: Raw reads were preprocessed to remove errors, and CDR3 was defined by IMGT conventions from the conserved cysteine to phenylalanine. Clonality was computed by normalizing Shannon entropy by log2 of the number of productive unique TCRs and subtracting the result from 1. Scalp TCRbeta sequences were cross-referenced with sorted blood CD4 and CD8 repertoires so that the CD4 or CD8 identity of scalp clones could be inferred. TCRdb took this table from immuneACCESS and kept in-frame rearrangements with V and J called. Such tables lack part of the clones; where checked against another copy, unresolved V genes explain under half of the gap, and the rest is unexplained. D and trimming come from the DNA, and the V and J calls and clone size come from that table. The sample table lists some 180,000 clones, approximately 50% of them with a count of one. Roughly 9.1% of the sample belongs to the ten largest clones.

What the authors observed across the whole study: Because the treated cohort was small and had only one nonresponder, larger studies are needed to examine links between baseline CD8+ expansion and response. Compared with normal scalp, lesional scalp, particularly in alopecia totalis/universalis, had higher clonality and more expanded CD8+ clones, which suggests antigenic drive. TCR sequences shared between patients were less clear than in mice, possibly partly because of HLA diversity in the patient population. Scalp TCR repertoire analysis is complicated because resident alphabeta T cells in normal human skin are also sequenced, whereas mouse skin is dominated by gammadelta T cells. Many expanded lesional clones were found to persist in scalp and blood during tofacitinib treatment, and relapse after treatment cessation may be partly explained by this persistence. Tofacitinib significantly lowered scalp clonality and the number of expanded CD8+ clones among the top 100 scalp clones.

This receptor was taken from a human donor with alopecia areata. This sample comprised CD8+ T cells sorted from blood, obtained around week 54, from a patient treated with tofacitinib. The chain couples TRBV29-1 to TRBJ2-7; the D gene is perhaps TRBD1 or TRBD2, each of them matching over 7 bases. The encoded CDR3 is CSVVPRRGGSYEQYF. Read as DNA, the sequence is TGCAGCGTTGTACCCCGCAGGGGGGGTAGCTACGAGCAGTACTTC.